This T cell receptor (beta chain) was documented in a study of cytomegalovirus exposure and HLA in healthy donors. Study outcomes and limitations: Clonal expansion, a later analysis showed, was greater in HLA-associated TCR beta chains than in equally common others. Upon later analysis, TCR association rates were observed to vary by HLA locus, being highest for DRB1 and lowest for HLA-C. A link between a missense DCLRE1C variant and TCR beta V- and J-gene trimming emerged from a later analysis.

Concerning this clone: The antigen is unknown.

PCR amplification relied on 60 Vbeta primers (plus 13 Jbeta primers). The method was immunoSEQ multiplex PCR; TCRdb's version includes in-frame clones alone and lacks a portion of them. The table includes 150,000 to 200,000 clones, more than 65% detected once. Each donor was healthy, and each was a bone marrow donor. V was clipped by 3 bases and J by 1 base, with 9 bases between them. The CDR3 covers 15 residues. From germline, CDR1 is MNHNS and CDR2 SASEGT. The V call is TRBV6-1, the J call TRBJ2-2; tentatively, D is TRBD1 (6 bases). Sequenced: PBMCs. This TCR was recovered from a man aged 18 to 35 in good health and CMV-seropositive. The chain's CDR3 is CASSDDRWNTGELFF. CDR3 sequence (DNA): TGTGCCAGCAGTGACGACAGGTGGAACACCGGGGAGCTGTTTTTT.